One T cell receptor beta chain is described in this entry. The antigen is unknown. These data are taken from a study of T cells in narcolepsy. General observations from the study: Autoreactive HCRT-specific and TRIB2-specific clonotypes were marked in same-patient CSF-versus-blood CD4+ comparisons. Autoreactive clonotypes reportedly recurred in blood of same and different patients, not controls.

Libraries were prepared by immunoSEQ multiplex PCR; TCRdb keeps only in-frame clonotypes and omits some of them. The sample has about 43,000 clones; about 87% are singletons. CDR3 length equals 16 residues. CDR1 is SGDLS and CDR2 is YYNGEE in the germline V gene. The V segment lost 5 bases and the J segment 8 bases; nucleotides outside the gene matches: 16. Sequencing was performed on CD45RA- memory CD4+ T cells from PBMCs. This clonotype originated in a human donor with narcolepsy. This chain joins TRBV9 and TRBJ2-1; TRBD1 agrees at 7 bases. The CDR3 region is CASRRTEGAGVDEQFF. The CDR3 DNA follows: TGTGCCAGCAGGCGGACCGAGGGGGCAGGTGTCGATGAGCAGTTCTTC.